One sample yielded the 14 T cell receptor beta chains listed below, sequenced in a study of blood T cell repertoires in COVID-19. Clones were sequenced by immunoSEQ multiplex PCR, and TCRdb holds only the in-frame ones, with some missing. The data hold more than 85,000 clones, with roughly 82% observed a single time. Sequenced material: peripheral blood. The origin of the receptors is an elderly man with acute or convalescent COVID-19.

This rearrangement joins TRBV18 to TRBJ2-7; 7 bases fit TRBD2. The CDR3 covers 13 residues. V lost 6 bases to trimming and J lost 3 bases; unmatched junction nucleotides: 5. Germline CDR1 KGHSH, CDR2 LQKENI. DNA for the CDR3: TGTGCCAGCTCGCAGCGGGACCTCTACGAGCAGTACTTC. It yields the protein CASSQRDLYEQYF. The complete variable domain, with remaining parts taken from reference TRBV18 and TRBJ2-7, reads NAGVMQNPRHLVRRRGQEARLRCSPMKGHSHVYWYRQLPEEGLKFMVYLQKENIIDESGMPKERFSAEFPKEGPSILRIQQVVRGDSAAYFCASSQRDLYEQYFGPGTRLTVT.

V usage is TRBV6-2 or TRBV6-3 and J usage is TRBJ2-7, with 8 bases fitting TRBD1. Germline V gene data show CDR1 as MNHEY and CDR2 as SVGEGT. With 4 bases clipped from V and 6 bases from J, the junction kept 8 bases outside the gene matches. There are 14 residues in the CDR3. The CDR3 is CASSFFEDRAEQYF. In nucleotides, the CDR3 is TGTGCCAGCAGTTTCTTTGAGGACAGGGCCGAGCAGTACTTC.

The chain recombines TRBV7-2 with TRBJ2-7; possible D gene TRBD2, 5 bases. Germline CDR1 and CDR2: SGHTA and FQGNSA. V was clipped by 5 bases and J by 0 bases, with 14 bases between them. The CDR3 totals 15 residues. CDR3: CASSPRTGSSYEQYF. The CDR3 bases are TGTGCCAGCAGCCCGAGGACGGGGAGCTCCTACGAGCAGTACTTC. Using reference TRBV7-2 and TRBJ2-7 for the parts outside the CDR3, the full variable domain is GAGVSQSPSNKVTEKGKDVELRCDPISGHTALYWYRQSLGQGLEFLIYFQGNSAPDKSGLPSDRFSAERTGGSVSTLTIQRTQQEDSAVYLCASSPRTGSSYEQYFGPGTRLTVT.

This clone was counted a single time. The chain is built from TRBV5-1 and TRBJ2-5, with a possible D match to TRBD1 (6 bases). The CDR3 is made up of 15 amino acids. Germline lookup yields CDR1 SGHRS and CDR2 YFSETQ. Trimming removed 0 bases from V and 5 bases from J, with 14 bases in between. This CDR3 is CASSLVGAVAETQYF. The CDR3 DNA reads TGCGCCAGCAGCTTGGTGGGGGCGGTTGCGGAGACCCAGTACTTC.

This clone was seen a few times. CDR3 in DNA: TGTGCCACCAGTGAAAAGGGACAGGGATATTACAATGAGCAGTTCTTC. The encoded protein is CATSEKGQGYYNEQFF. This chain uses TRBV24-1 with TRBJ2-1, with 9 nucleotides matching TRBD1. The CDR3 is 16 amino acids. Trimming removed 4 bases from V and 4 bases from J; junction bases left unmatched: 7. CDR1 is KGHDR, CDR2 SFDVKD, per germline.

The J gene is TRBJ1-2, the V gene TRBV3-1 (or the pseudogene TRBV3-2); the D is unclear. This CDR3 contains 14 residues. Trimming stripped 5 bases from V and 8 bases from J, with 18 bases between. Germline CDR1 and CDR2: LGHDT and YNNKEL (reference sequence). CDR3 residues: CASSTRATWEGYTF. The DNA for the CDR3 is TGTGCCAGCAGCACCCGGGCGACTTGGGAGGGCTACACCTTC.

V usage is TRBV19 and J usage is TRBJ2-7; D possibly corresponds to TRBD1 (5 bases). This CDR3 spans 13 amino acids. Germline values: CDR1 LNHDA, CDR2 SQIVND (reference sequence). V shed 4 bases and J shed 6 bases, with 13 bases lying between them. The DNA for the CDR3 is TGTGCCAGTAGTACCCATACAGGATCCGAGCAGTACTTC. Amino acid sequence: CASSTHTGSEQYF.

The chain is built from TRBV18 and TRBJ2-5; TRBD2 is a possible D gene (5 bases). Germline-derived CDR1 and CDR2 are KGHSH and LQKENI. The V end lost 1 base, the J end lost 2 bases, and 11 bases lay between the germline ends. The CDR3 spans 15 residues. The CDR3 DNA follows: TGTGCCAGCTCACCACTCCCGGGGTCACAAGAGACCCAGTACTTC. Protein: CASSPLPGSQETQYF.

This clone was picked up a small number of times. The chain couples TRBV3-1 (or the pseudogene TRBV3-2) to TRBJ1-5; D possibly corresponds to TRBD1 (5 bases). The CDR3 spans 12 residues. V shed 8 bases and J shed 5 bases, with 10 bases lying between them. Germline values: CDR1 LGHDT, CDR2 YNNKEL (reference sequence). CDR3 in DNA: TGTGCCAGCGGGGACTGGGATCAGCCCCAGCATTTT. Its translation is CASGDWDQPQHF.

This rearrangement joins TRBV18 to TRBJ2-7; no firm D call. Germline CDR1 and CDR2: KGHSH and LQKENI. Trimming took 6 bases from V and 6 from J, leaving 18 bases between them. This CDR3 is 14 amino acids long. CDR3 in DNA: TGTGCCAGCTCCCCAACTCCGCCCCCCGGCGAGCAGTACTTC. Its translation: CASSPTPPPGEQYF.

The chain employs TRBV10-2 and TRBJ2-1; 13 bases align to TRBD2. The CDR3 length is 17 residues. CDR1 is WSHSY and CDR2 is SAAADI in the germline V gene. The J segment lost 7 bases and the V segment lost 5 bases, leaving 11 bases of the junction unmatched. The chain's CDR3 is CASSHTSGRANRNEQFF. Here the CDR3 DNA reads TGCGCCAGCAGTCATACTAGCGGGAGGGCCAATAGAAATGAGCAGTTCTTC.

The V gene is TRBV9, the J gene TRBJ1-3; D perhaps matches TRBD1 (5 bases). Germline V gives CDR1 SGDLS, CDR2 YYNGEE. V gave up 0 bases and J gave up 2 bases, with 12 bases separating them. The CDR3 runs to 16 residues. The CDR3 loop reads CASSVATPGPGNTIYF. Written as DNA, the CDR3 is TGTGCCAGCAGCGTAGCTACCCCAGGGCCTGGAAACACCATATATTTT.

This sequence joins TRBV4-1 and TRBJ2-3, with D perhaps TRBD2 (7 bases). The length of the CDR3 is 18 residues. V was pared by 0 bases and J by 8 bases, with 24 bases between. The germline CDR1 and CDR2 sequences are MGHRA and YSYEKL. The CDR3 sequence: CASSQEERGAGGLPTQYF. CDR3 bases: TGCGCCAGCAGCCAAGAAGAAAGGGGCGCCGGGGGGCTACCTACGCAGTATTTT.

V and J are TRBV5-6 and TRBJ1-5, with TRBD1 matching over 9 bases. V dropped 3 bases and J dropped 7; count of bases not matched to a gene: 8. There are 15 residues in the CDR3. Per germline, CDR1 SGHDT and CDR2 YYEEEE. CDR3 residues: CASSWGQGGGQPQHF. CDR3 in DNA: TGTGCCAGCAGCTGGGGACAGGGTGGCGGGCAGCCCCAGCATTTT.